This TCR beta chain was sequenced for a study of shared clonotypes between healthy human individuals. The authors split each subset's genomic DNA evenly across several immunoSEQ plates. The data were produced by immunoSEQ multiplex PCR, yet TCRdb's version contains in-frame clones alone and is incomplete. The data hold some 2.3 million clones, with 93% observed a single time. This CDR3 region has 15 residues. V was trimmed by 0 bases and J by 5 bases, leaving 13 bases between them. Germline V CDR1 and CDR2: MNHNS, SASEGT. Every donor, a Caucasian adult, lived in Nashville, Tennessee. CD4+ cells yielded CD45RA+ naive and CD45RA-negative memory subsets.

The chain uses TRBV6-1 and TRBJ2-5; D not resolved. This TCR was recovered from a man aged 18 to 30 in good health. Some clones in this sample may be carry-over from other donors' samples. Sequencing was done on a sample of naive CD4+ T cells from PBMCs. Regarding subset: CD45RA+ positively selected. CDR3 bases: TGTGCCAGCAGTGAAGCAGGCCGGGTATGGGAGACCCAGTACTTC. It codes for CASSEAGRVWETQYF.